A few counts support the clone carrying this T cell receptor beta chain. The germline gives CDR1 WNHNN, CDR2 SYGVQD (reference sequence). V dropped 3 bases and J dropped 1 base, with 6 bases sitting between them. The CDR3 is 14 amino acids. The sample comes from a study of blood T cell repertoires in COVID-19. The data were produced by immunoSEQ multiplex PCR, yet TCRdb's version contains in-frame clones alone and is incomplete. This table holds approximately 350,000 clones, around 90% found once. This chain links TRBV10-1 with TRBJ2-2; unclear D gene. This TCR came from a woman aged 25-40 years with COVID-19, enrolled during active disease. The sample comprised peripheral blood. The CDR3 loop reads CASSENRNTGELFF. Written as DNA, the CDR3 is TGCGCCAGCAGTGAAAACAGGAACACCGGGGAGCTGTTTTTT.